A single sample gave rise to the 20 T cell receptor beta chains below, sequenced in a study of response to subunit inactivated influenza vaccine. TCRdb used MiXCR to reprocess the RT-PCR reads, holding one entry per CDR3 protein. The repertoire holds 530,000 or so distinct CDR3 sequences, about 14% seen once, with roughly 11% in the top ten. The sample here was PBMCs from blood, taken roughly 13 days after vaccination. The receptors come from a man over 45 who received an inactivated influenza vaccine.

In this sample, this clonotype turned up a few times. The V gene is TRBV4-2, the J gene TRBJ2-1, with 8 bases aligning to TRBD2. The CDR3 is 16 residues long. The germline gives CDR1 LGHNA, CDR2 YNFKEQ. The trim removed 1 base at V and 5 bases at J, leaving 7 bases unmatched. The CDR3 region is CASSQVSAGGDNEQFF. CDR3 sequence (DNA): TGTGCCAGCAGCCAAGTGTCTGCGGGAGGCGACAATGAGCAGTTCTTC.

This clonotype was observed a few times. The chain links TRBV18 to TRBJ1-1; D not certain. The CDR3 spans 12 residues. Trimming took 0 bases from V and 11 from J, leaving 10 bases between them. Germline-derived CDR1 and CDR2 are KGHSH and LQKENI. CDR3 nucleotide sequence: TGTGCCAGCTCACCACCTGACAATCGGGCTTTCTTT. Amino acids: CASSPPDNRAFF.

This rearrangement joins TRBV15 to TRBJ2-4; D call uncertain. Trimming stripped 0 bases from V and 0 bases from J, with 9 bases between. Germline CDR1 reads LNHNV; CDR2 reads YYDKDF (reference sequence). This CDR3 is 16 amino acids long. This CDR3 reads CATSRDAATAKNIQYF. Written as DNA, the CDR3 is TGTGCCACCAGCAGAGACGCCGCGACAGCCAAAAACATTCAGTACTTC.

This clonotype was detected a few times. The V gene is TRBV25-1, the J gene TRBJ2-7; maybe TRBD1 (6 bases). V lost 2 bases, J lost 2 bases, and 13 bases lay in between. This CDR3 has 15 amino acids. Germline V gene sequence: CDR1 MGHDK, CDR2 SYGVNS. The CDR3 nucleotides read TGTGCCAGCAGTGAAGAGGGACACCTGGCCTACGAGCAGTACTTC. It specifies CASSEEGHLAYEQYF.

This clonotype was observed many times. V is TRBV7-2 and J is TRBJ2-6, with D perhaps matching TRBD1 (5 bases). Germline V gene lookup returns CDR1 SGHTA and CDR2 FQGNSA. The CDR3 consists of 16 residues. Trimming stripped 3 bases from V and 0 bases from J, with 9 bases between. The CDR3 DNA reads TGTGCCAGCAGCTTTCAGGGCCACTCTGGGGCCAACGTCCTGACTTTC. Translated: CASSFQGHSGANVLTF.

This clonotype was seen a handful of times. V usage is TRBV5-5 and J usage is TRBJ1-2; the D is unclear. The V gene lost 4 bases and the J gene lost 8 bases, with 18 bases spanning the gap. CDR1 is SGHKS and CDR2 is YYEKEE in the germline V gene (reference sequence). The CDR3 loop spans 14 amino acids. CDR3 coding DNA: TGTGCCAGCAGCCCCCGCGGAGCTTCAGGAGGCTACACCTTC. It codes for CASSPRGASGGYTF.

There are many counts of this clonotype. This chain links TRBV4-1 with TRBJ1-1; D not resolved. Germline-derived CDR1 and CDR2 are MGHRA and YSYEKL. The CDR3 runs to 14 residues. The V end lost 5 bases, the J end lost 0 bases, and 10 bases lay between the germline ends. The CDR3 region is CASSGRTVNTEAFF. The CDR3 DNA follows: TGCGCCAGCAGCGGTCGGACGGTGAACACTGAAGCTTTCTTT.

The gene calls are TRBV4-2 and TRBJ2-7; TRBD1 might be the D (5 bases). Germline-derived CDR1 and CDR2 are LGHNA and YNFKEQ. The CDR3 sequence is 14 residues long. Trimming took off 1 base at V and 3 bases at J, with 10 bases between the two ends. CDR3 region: CASSQAQGHYEQYF. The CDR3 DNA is TGTGCCAGCAGCCAAGCCCAGGGCCACTACGAGCAGTACTTC.

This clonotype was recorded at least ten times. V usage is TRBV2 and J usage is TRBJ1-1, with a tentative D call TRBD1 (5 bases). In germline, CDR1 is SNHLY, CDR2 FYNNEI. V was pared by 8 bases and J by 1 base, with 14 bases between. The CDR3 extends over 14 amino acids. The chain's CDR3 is CASLRGGGNTEAFF. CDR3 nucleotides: TGTGCCAGCCTCCGGGGGGGAGGGAACACTGAAGCTTTCTTT.

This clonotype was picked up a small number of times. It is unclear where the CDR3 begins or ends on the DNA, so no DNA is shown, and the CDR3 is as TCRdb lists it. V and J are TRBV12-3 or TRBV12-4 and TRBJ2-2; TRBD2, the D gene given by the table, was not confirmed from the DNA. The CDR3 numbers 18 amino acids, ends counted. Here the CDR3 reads CASSPRNLGLPLQRELFF.

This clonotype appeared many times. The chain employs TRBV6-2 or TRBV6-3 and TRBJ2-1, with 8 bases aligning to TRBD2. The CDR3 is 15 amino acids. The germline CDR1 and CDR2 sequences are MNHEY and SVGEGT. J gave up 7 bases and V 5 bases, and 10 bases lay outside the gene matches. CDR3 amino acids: CASSPAGGGYNEQFF. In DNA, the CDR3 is TGTGCCAGCAGTCCCGCCGGGGGGGGCTATAATGAGCAGTTCTTC.

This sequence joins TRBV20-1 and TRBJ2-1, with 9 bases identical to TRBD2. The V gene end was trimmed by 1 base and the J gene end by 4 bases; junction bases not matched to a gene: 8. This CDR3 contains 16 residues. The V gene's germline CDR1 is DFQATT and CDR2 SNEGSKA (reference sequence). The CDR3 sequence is CSARVPQRGDYNEQFF. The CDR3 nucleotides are TGCAGTGCTAGAGTCCCGCAGCGGGGGGATTACAATGAGCAGTTCTTC.

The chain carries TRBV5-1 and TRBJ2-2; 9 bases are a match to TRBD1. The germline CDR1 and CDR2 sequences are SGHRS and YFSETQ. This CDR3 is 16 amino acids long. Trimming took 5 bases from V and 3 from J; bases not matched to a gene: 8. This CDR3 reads CASRIPGQGHTGELFF. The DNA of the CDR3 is TGCGCCAGCAGAATCCCGGGACAGGGACACACCGGGGAGCTGTTTTTT.

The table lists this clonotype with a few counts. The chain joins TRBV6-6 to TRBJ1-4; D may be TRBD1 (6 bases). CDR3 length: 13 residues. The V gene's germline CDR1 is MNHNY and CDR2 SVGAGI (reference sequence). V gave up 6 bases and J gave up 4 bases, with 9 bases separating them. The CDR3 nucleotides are TGTGCCAGCAGACAGGGCCTTAATGAAAAACTGTTTTTT. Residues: CASRQGLNEKLFF.

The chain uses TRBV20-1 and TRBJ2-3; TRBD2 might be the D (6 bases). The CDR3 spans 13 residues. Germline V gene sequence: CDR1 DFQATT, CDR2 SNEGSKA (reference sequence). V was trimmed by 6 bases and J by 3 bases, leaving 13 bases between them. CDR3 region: CSAFTGATDTQYF. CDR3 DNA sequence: TGCAGTGCCTTCACGGGAGCAACAGATACGCAGTATTTT.

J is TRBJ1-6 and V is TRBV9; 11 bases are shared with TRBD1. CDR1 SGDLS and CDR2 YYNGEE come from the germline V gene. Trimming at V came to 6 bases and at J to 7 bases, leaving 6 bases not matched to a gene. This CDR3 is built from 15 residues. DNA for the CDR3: TGTGCCAGCACCCGGACAGGGGGCGTAAATTCACCCCTCCACTTT. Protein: CASTRTGGVNSPLHF.

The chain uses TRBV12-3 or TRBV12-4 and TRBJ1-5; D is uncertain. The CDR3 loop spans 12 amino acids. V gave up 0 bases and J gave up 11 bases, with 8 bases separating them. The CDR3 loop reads CASSLALGAQHF. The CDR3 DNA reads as TGTGCCAGCAGTTTAGCGCTTGGGGCCCAGCATTTT.

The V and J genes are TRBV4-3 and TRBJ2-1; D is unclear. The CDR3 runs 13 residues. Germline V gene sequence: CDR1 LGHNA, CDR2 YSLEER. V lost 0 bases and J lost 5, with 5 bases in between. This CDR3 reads CASSQEWHNEQFF. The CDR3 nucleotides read TGCGCCAGCAGCCAAGAGTGGCACAATGAGCAGTTCTTC.

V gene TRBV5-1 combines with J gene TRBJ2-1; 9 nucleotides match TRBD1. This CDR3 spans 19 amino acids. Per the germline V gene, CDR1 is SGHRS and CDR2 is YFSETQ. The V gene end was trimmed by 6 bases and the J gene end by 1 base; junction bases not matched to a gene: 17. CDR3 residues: CASNQSPGTGRGSYNEQFF. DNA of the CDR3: TGCGCCAGCAACCAATCTCCCGGGACAGGGAGGGGATCCTACAATGAGCAGTTCTTC.

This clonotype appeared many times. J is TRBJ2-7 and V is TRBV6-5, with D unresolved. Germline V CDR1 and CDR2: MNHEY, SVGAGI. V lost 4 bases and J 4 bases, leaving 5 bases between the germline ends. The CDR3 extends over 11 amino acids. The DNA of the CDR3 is TGTGCCAGCAGTTCTCCGTACGAGCAGTACTTC. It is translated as CASSSPYEQYF.